A selection of T cell receptor beta chains follows, all from one sample in a study of blood T cells in healthy people across ages. Each CDR3 protein gets one entry after TCRdb re-called the 5' RACE reads with MiXCR. This sample has 1.5 million to 2 million distinct CDR3 sequences, with over 25% found just once. Sequencing was performed on blood. All receptors derive from a woman aged 25-40 years in good health. Each CDR3 is given with its conserved first and last residue. The D gene is left open where the match is weak. Some rows have no size entry. The others give once, few or many, or a class for an expanded clone.

D	V	size	J	CDR3	DNA
TRBD1	TRBV20-1	.	TRBJ2-1	CSARDLAGQGSYNEQFF	TGCAGTGCTAGAGATCTCGCCGGACAGGGGTCCTACAATGAGCAGTTCTTC
TRBD1	TRBV29-1	.	TRBJ2-7	CSVVAWTGGLEQYF	TGCAGCGTTGTGGCATGGACAGGGGGCTTGGAGCAGTACTTC
TRBD2	TRBV5-1	few	TRBJ2-1	CASSPKTRTSGGHNEQFF	TGCGCCAGCAGCCCAAAAACCCGAACTAGCGGGGGGCACAATGAGCAGTTCTTC
.	TRBV12-3/TRBV12-4	few	TRBJ1-2	CASTTGGKGGYTF	TGTGCCAGCACCACGGGGGGGAAGGGCGGCTACACCTTC
.	TRBV11-2	many	TRBJ2-7	CASSPPASVGYEQYF	TGTGCCAGCAGCCCTCCGGCTAGCGTCGGCTACGAGCAGTACTTC
.	TRBV12-3/TRBV12-4	.	TRBJ2-7	CASSFGGSLYEQYF	TGTGCCAGCAGTTTTGGCGGGTCCCTCTACGAGCAGTACTTC
TRBD2	TRBV5-5	few	TRBJ2-1	CASSLRGVSGGVSYNEQFF	TGTGCCAGCAGCTTGAGAGGGGTCTCGGGGGGGGTCTCCTACAATGAGCAGTTCTTC
TRBD1	TRBV10-3	many	TRBJ2-7	CAISESTGTVEQYF	TGTGCCATCAGTGAGAGCACCGGGACAGTCGAGCAGTACTTC
TRBD2	TRBV28	few	TRBJ2-3	CASTMGGRPDTQYF	TGTGCCAGCACCATGGGAGGGAGACCGGATACGCAGTATTTT
.	TRBV6-5	few	TRBJ2-1	CASRSLYNEQFF	TGTGCCAGCAGGTCCCTCTACAATGAGCAGTTCTTC
.	TRBV12-3/TRBV12-4	few	TRBJ1-1	CASSAELALGGGTEAFF	TGTGCCAGCAGTGCCGAACTTGCCCTTGGGGGAGGCACTGAAGCTTTCTTT
.	TRBV6-5	.	TRBJ1-1	CAGSYEGEAEAFF	TGTGCCGGCAGTTACGAGGGGGAGGCTGAAGCTTTCTTT
TRBD1	TRBV28	.	TRBJ1-5	CANSFGTGQPQHF	TGTGCCAACAGTTTTGGGACAGGTCAGCCCCAGCATTTT
.	TRBV20-1	.	TRBJ1-6	CSAKGRVETLVSYNSPLHF	TGCAGTGCTAAGGGACGGGTCGAGACCTTAGTCTCCTATAATTCACCCCTCCACTTT
TRBD2	TRBV5-5	.	TRBJ2-7	CASSPWDYLYEQYF	TGTGCCAGCAGCCCGTGGGACTACCTTTACGAGCAGTACTTC
.	TRBV12-3/TRBV12-4	few	TRBJ1-2	CASSGAGFGGYTF	TGTGCCAGCAGTGGCGCAGGTTTCGGGGGCTACACCTTC
.	TRBV29-1	.	TRBJ1-2	CSVLSAGDYTF	TGCAGCGTTCTATCCGCTGGGGACTACACCTTC
.	TRBV10-3	few	TRBJ2-7	CAISEPGSAYEQYF	TGTGCCATCAGTGAGCCGGGTTCGGCCTACGAGCAGTACTTC
.	TRBV4-1	few	TRBJ2-7	CASSQVPDGGSYEQYF	TGCGCCAGCAGCCAAGTACCCGACGGCGGCTCCTACGAGCAGTACTTC
.	TRBV28	few	TRBJ2-1	CASSRDLARVPYNEQFF	TGTGCCAGCAGTAGGGACCTAGCCCGGGTACCTTACAATGAGCAGTTCTTC
.	TRBV7-2	.	TRBJ2-1	CASSQEVATYNEQFF	TGTGCCAGCAGCCAGGAGGTAGCAACCTACAATGAGCAGTTCTTC
.	TRBV6-6	.	TRBJ2-2	CASRQSYTGELFF	TGTGCCAGCAGGCAGAGCTACACCGGGGAGCTGTTTTTT
TRBD1	TRBV7-2	.	TRBJ1-6	CASSTRTGVNSPLHF	TGTGCCAGCAGCACGAGGACAGGGGTTAATTCACCCCTCCACTTT
.	TRBV2	few	TRBJ2-7	CASSEVTGGIGEQYF	TGTGCCAGCAGTGAAGTGACAGGTGGAATAGGGGAGCAGTACTTC
.	TRBV6-2/TRBV6-3	few	TRBJ1-5	CASSYLLGSFPGRDGQPQHF	TGTGCCAGCAGTTACTTGTTGGGATCTTTCCCCGGCCGGGATGGGCAGCCCCAGCATTTT
TRBD1	TRBV24-1	few	TRBJ2-3	CATSDPGQGADTQYF	TGTGCCACCAGTGACCCGGGACAGGGTGCGGATACGCAGTATTTT
.	TRBV2	few	TRBJ1-1	CASSDLAVNTEAFF	TGTGCCAGCAGTGATTTGGCCGTGAACACTGAAGCTTTCTTT
TRBD2	TRBV12-3/TRBV12-4	.	TRBJ2-3	CASRGRGLGSTDTQYF	TGTGCCAGCAGGGGGCGGGGACTAGGAAGCACAGATACGCAGTATTTT
TRBD2	TRBV29-1	.	TRBJ2-7	CGTGLAGGYEQYF	TGCGGCACTGGACTAGCGGGAGGGTACGAGCAGTACTTC
.	TRBV5-1	.	TRBJ1-2	CASSPVGADHGYTF	TGCGCCAGCAGCCCCGTGGGGGCTGACCATGGCTACACCTTC
.	TRBV25-1	.	TRBJ2-2	CASSNNMRTGERFF	TGTGCCAGCAGCAATAACATGAGAACCGGGGAGCGGTTTTTT
TRBD2	TRBV5-5	few	TRBJ2-1	CASSRGLAGGNPNNEQFF	TGTGCCAGCAGCCGCGGACTAGCGGGAGGTAATCCCAACAATGAGCAGTTCTTC
TRBD2	TRBV12-3/TRBV12-4	many	TRBJ2-1	CASSSPEKRGLNEQFF	TGTGCCAGCAGCTCCCCCGAAAAGCGGGGGCTCAATGAGCAGTTCTTC
TRBD2	TRBV20-1	few	TRBJ2-3	CSGTSGRDTQYF	TGCAGTGGAACTAGCGGGAGAGATACGCAGTATTTT
.	TRBV21-1	.	TRBJ2-4	CASSRGMIAKNIQYF	TGTGCCAGCAGCAGGGGGATGATAGCCAAAAACATTCAGTACTTC
.	TRBV4-2	few	TRBJ2-5	CASSQERRGPGEGTQYF	TGTGCCAGCAGCCAGGAGAGAAGGGGGCCGGGAGAGGGGACCCAGTACTTC
.	TRBV6-1	.	TRBJ2-7	CASNRGKSEQYF	TGTGCCAGCAATAGGGGAAAGAGCGAGCAGTACTTC